These 4 T cell receptor beta chains originate from one sample sequenced in a study of Graves' ophthalmopathy and Graves' hyperthyroidism. Amplification of TCR beta CDR3 regions used RNA transcripts. An initial RT-PCR round employing HTBI primers preceded a second-round multiplex PCR. TCRdb re-called the multiplex PCR reads with MiXCR, one entry per CDR3 protein. The data show more than 1,000,000 distinct CDR3 sequences, about 40% seen once. Sequencing was performed on peripheral blood or thyroid tissue (not recorded which). Receptor source: an adult man with Graves' hyperthyroidism.

This sequence joins TRBV7-9 and TRBJ2-7; no definite D call. Looked up from germline, CDR1 is SEHNR and CDR2 is FQNEAQ (reference sequence). The CDR3 is 14 amino acids. V lost 6 bases and J 3 bases, leaving 15 bases between the germline ends. CDR3 nucleotides: TGTGCCAGCAGTGTGGACCACGGAGTCTACGAGCAGTACTTC. Its translation is CASSVDHGVYEQYF.

This clonotype was counted ten times or more. The gene calls are TRBV7-2 and TRBJ2-5; D gene ambiguous. Looked up from germline, CDR1 is SGHTA and CDR2 is FQGNSA. The CDR3 is 14 amino acids. The V end lost 6 bases, the J end lost 0 bases, and 11 bases lay between the germline ends. CDR3 loop: CASSRRVDQETQYF. The DNA for the CDR3 is TGTGCCAGCAGTCGTCGGGTGGACCAAGAGACCCAGTACTTC.

This clonotype was observed many times. The V gene is TRBV7-2, the J gene TRBJ1-6, with TRBD1 matching 7 bases. The V segment lost 6 bases and the J segment 11 bases; nucleotides outside the gene matches: 10. The CDR3 consists of 14 residues. Per the germline V gene, CDR1 is SGHTA and CDR2 is FQGNSA. The CDR3 loop reads CASREQGTLAPLHF. The CDR3 DNA is TGTGCCAGCAGGGAACAGGGGACTCTGGCACCCCTCCACTTT.

This clonotype came up many times. The chain carries TRBV29-1 and TRBJ2-2; perhaps TRBD2 as D (6 bases). Per the germline V gene, CDR1 is SQVTM and CDR2 is ANQGSEA. Trimming shortened V by 5 bases and J by 6 bases, and 13 bases separated the two germline ends. The CDR3 is made up of 13 amino acids. CDR3 coding DNA: TGCAGCGTTAAATGGGACTTCGCCGGGGAGCTGTTTTTT. Translation: CSVKWDFAGELFF.